Each of the 26 T cell receptor beta chains below was sequenced from the same sample in a study of OX40 agonist ivuxolimab in advanced cancers. Some clones are missing from TCRdb's copy, which holds only in-frame ones; the method was immunoSEQ multiplex PCR. The sample carries 45,000 to 60,000 clones, 85% to 90% recorded once. The material sequenced was CD4+ or CD8+ T cells sorted from blood, taken in a trial of the OX40 agonist ivuxolimab. Receptors originate from an adult with an advanced solid tumor such as melanoma, head and neck, liver or kidney cancer.

The rearrangement uses TRBV6-5 and TRBJ1-4, with TRBD1 matching over 7 bases. Germline V lookup: CDR1 MNHEY, CDR2 SVGAGI. J gave up 4 bases and V 3 bases, and 5 bases lay outside the gene matches. The CDR3 is 15 residues long. The CDR3 DNA reads as TGTGCCAGCAGTTATCGGACAGGCTTTAATGAAAAACTGTTTTTT. Translation: CASSYRTGFNEKLFF.

The chain recombines TRBV29-1 with TRBJ1-1; TRBD1 is a possible D gene (5 bases). The germline V gene has CDR1 SQVTM and CDR2 ANQGSEA. This CDR3 has 12 amino acids. The V and J ends lost 7 bases and 1 base respectively, with 10 bases between them. The CDR3 is CSATRGNTEAFF. CDR3 DNA sequence: TGCAGCGCAACGAGGGGGAACACTGAAGCTTTCTTT.

The chain combines TRBV4-2 with TRBJ1-4, with D maybe TRBD1 (5 bases). Looked up from germline, CDR1 is LGHNA and CDR2 is YNFKEQ. V was shortened by 1 base and J by 8 bases, with 11 bases between the two germline ends. This CDR3 has 14 amino acids. CDR3 DNA sequence: TGTGCCAGCAGCCAAGGACCAGGGAACGAAAAACTGTTTTTT. Its translation: CASSQGPGNEKLFF.

The chain carries TRBV5-6 and TRBJ2-7; D not resolved. The germline V gene has CDR1 SGHDT and CDR2 YYEEEE. Between the trimmed V and J ends, which lost 2 bases and 0 bases, there was a span of 12 bases. The CDR3 has 15 residues. This chain's CDR3 is CASSLELSGSYEQYF. DNA of the CDR3: TGTGCCAGCAGCTTAGAACTTTCTGGCTCCTACGAGCAGTACTTC.

The chain recombines TRBV19 with TRBJ2-7, with TRBD2 matching over 7 bases. Losses at the gene ends were 10 bases for V and 2 bases for J; bases not matched to a gene: 8. CDR1 and CDR2 (germline): LNHDA, SQIVND (reference sequence). There are 13 residues in the CDR3. The CDR3 coding sequence is TGTGCCACCAAAAGAGCGGGACCCTACGAGCAGTACTTC. Translated, it gives CATKRAGPYEQYF. The full variable domain, its missing parts supplied by reference TRBV19 and TRBJ2-7, is DGGITQSPKYLFRKEGQNVTLSCEQNLNHDAMYWYRQDPGQGLRLIYYSQIVNDFQKGDIAEGYSVSREKKESFPLTVTSAQKNPTAFYLCATKRAGPYEQYFGPGTRLTVT.

This chain uses TRBV6-6 with TRBJ1-1; D ambiguous. Germline CDR1 MNHNY, CDR2 SVGAGI (reference sequence). CDR3 length equals 16 residues. Trimming removed 4 bases from V and 3 bases from J, with 18 bases in between. The CDR3 sequence: CASSSPIGRRDTEAFF. As DNA, the CDR3 is TGTGCCAGCAGTTCCCCCATAGGGAGGCGGGACACTGAAGCTTTCTTT.

The J gene is TRBJ1-2, the V gene TRBV11-1, with TRBD1 as a possible D gene (6 bases). This CDR3 contains 14 residues. V was clipped by 5 bases and J by 6 bases, with 16 bases between them. Looked up from germline, CDR1 is SGHAT and CDR2 is FQDESV (reference sequence). The CDR3 loop is CASSPTGRLDGYTF. Here the CDR3 DNA reads TGTGCCAGCAGCCCTACAGGGAGACTTGATGGCTACACCTTC.

The rearrangement joins TRBV2 to TRBJ2-3; D tentatively fits TRBD1 or TRBD2 (6 bases each). CDR1 is SNHLY, CDR2 FYNNEI, per germline. The CDR3 spans 13 residues. Trimming pared 6 bases from V and 3 bases from J, leaving 10 bases between. CDR3 coding DNA: TGTGCCAGCAGAGAGGGGGGAACAGATACGCAGTATTTT. It codes for CASREGGTDTQYF.

For this clone: The sample has other DNA sequences that encode this CDR3 too. The chain links TRBV9 to TRBJ2-5; D remains unclear. This CDR3 region has 13 residues. Germline CDR1 SGDLS, CDR2 YYNGEE. V lost 0 bases and J lost 2, with 5 bases in between. CDR3 DNA sequence: TGTGCCAGCAGCGTAGGGCGGCAAGAGACCCAGTACTTC. This encodes CASSVGRQETQYF.

The chain recombines TRBV7-8 with TRBJ2-7; D call uncertain. V lost 1 base to trimming and J lost 6 bases, with 13 bases between them. CDR3 length: 14 residues. CDR1 and CDR2 from the germline V gene are SGHVS and FQNEAQ. Written as DNA, the CDR3 is TGTGCCAGCAGCTTAGTCGAGGCGACCCGCGAGCAGTACTTC. Its translation: CASSLVEATREQYF.

This rearrangement joins TRBV5-6 to TRBJ2-1; D could derive from TRBD1 or TRBD2 (5 bases each). Germline V CDR1 and CDR2: SGHDT, YYEEEE. CDR3 length: 12 residues. Trimming shortened V by 2 bases and J by 13 bases, and 13 bases separated the two germline ends. CDR3 loop: CASSFGTEIQFF. CDR3 in DNA: TGTGCCAGCAGCTTTGGGACCGAGATACAGTTCTTC.

This clone was observed a handful of times. The chain combines TRBV28 with TRBJ1-1; D may be TRBD1 (5 bases). Trimming stripped 4 bases from V and 7 bases from J, with 19 bases between. The germline CDR1 and CDR2 sequences are MDHEN and SYDVKM. The CDR3 loop spans 15 amino acids. This CDR3 is CASSSPHPVRVEAFF. CDR3 bases: TGTGCCAGCAGTTCTCCACATCCTGTCAGGGTTGAAGCTTTCTTT.

CDR3 in amino acids: CASSSTTGELFF. CDR3 in DNA: TGTGCCAGTAGTTCGACGACCGGGGAGCTGTTTTTT. This chain uses TRBV19 with TRBJ2-2; D not certain. The CDR3 covers 12 residues. Looked up from germline, CDR1 is LNHDA and CDR2 is SQIVND (reference sequence). The V end lost 5 bases, the J end lost 5 bases, and 6 bases lay between the germline ends.

The chain employs TRBV7-9 and TRBJ2-3; D may be TRBD2 (6 bases). Between the trimmed V and J ends, which lost 1 base and 0 bases, there was a span of 8 bases. Per germline, CDR1 SEHNR and CDR2 FQNEAQ (reference sequence). The CDR3 spans 15 residues. For the CDR3, the DNA is TGTGCCAGCAGCTTAGGGGGACTGAGCACAGATACGCAGTATTTT. Translating it yields CASSLGGLSTDTQYF. The full variable domain, in which reference TRBV7-9 and TRBJ2-3 provide the parts outside the CDR3, is DTGVSQNPRHKITKRGQNVTFRCDPISEHNRLYWYRQTLGQGPEFLTYFQNEAQLEKSRLLSDRFSAERPKGSFSTLEIQRTEQGDSAMYLCASSLGGLSTDTQYFGPGTRLTVL.

There are a few counts of this clone. The CDR3 DNA follows: TGTGCCAGCAGGCCTAGCAGGGACACCGGGGAGCTGTTTTTT. This encodes CASRPSRDTGELFF. The chain employs TRBV7-2 and TRBJ2-2; D possibly matches TRBD1 or TRBD2 (5 bases each). The CDR3 spans 14 residues. The V gene's germline CDR1 is SGHTA and CDR2 FQGNSA. Trimming took off 6 bases at V and 3 bases at J, with 11 bases between the two ends.

The rearrangement joins TRBV7-9 to TRBJ1-2; no clear D. V was clipped by 3 bases and J by 5 bases, with 10 bases between them. The CDR3 contains 13 residues. Looked up from germline, CDR1 is SEHNR and CDR2 is FQNEAQ (reference sequence). CDR3 sequence: CASSFEGIYGYTF. Written as DNA, the CDR3 is TGTGCCAGCAGCTTCGAAGGGATTTATGGCTACACCTTC.

The genes are TRBV6-1 and TRBJ2-7; D uncertain. Germline V CDR1 and CDR2: MNHNS, SASEGT. The CDR3 covers 15 residues. V was shortened by 1 base and J by 0 bases, with 10 bases between the two germline ends. The CDR3 region is CASSEVGKSSYEQYF. The CDR3, as DNA: TGTGCCAGCAGTGAAGTAGGCAAGAGCTCCTACGAGCAGTACTTC.

In its sample, this clone was seen once. The CDR3 bases are TGCGCCAGCAGTCTGGGGCGTTGGGAGGACACTGAAGCTTTCTTT. Protein: CASSLGRWEDTEAFF. The chain links TRBV23-1 to TRBJ1-1, with D possibly matching TRBD1 (5 bases). TRBV23-1 is an ORF; its function is uncertain. V lost 4 bases and J lost 3, with 15 bases in between. The CDR3 runs 15 residues.

This chain links TRBV9 with TRBJ2-2; weak D call: TRBD2 (6 bases). V shed 3 bases and J shed 0 bases, with 15 bases lying between them. The CDR3 loop spans 17 amino acids. From germline, CDR1 is SGDLS and CDR2 YYNGEE. The CDR3 region has the DNA TGTGCCAGCAGCGGGAGGGCCAAAGGTACGAACACCGGGGAGCTGTTTTTT. The encoded protein is CASSGRAKGTNTGELFF.

The chain carries TRBV28 and TRBJ2-7, with TRBD2 matching over 9 bases. Germline assignment: CDR1 MDHEN and CDR2 SYDVKM. With V trimmed by 7 bases and J by 2 bases, 15 bases remained unmatched. This CDR3 has 17 residues. The CDR3 DNA reads TGTGCCAGCAAGGGCAGTGGAAGCGGGAGGTTAACCTACGAGCAGTACTTC. Its translation: CASKGSGSGRLTYEQYF.

About this clone itself: Germline is not matched at one junction end, which may reflect a read error. The J gene is TRBJ2-3, the V gene TRBV9, with no clear D. Germline V lookup: CDR1 SGDLS, CDR2 YYNGEE. The CDR3 has 8 amino acids. The CDR3 DNA is TGTGCCAGCAGTCCATCGGATTTT. Amino acid sequence: CASSPSDF.

V is TRBV2 and J is TRBJ2-1; tentatively, D is TRBD1 (6 bases). Per the germline V gene, CDR1 is SNHLY and CDR2 is FYNNEI. V lost 6 bases and J lost 6, with 21 bases in between. This CDR3 has 16 amino acids. This CDR3 reads CASSPGGGGFVNEQFF. DNA of the CDR3: TGTGCCAGCAGCCCTGGTGGGGGCGGGTTCGTCAATGAGCAGTTCTTC.

This sequence joins TRBV28 and TRBJ1-1; D is perhaps TRBD1 (5 bases). In germline, CDR1 is MDHEN, CDR2 SYDVKM. There are 11 residues in the CDR3. Trimming pared 3 bases from V and 10 bases from J, leaving 9 bases between. The CDR3: CASSLGQVAFF. In DNA, the CDR3 is TGTGCCAGCAGTTTGGGGCAGGTAGCTTTCTTT.

On this clone itself: The sample holds other DNA sequences that translate to the same CDR3. The chain uses TRBV5-1 and TRBJ2-7, with TRBD2 identical over 8 bases. The CDR3 has 14 residues. In germline, CDR1 is SGHRS, CDR2 YFSETQ. V dropped 2 bases and J dropped 1; count of bases not matched to a gene: 2. The CDR3 region is CASSLLAESYEQYF. As DNA, the CDR3 is TGCGCCAGCAGCTTACTAGCGGAATCCTACGAGCAGTACTTC.

V usage is TRBV18 and J usage is TRBJ2-1; 9 nucleotides line up with TRBD2. This CDR3 region has 19 residues. Germline V gene data show CDR1 as KGHSH and CDR2 as LQKENI. With 1 base clipped from V and 0 bases from J, the junction kept 10 bases outside the gene matches. CDR3 loop: CASSPQGTSIGGSYNEQFF. CDR3 in DNA: TGTGCCAGCTCACCACAGGGGACTAGCATAGGAGGCTCCTACAATGAGCAGTTCTTC.

The chain links TRBV19 to TRBJ1-5; D gene uncertain. This CDR3 is 15 amino acids long. In germline, CDR1 is LNHDA, CDR2 SQIVND (reference sequence). The V and J ends lost 4 bases and 5 bases respectively, with 15 bases between them. The CDR3, as DNA: TGTGCCAGTAGTACTCTGGGAAAAGCCGATCAGCCCCAGCATTTT. It specifies CASSTLGKADQPQHF.